Sequencing of this T cell receptor beta chain was carried out in a study of blood T cell repertoires in COVID-19. This table comes from immunoSEQ multiplex PCR, and its TCRdb copy is limited to in-frame clones, with some not included. The sample contains about 220,000 clones, 82% of which appear only once. The CDR3 is made up of 15 amino acids. Trimming left V 4 bases short and J 5 bases short, with 15 bases between. The V gene's germline CDR1 is SGHVS and CDR2 FQNEAQ. The receptor was derived from a woman aged 55-69 years who had recovered from COVID-19. Sequences were obtained from PBMCs or T cells enriched from blood (not recorded which). The chain combines TRBV7-8 with TRBJ2-1; D perhaps matches TRBD2 (5 bases). The CDR3 DNA sequence: TGTGCCAGCAGCTCAACCGGGATCCAACACAATGAGCAGTTCTTC. Residues: CASSSTGIQHNEQFF.